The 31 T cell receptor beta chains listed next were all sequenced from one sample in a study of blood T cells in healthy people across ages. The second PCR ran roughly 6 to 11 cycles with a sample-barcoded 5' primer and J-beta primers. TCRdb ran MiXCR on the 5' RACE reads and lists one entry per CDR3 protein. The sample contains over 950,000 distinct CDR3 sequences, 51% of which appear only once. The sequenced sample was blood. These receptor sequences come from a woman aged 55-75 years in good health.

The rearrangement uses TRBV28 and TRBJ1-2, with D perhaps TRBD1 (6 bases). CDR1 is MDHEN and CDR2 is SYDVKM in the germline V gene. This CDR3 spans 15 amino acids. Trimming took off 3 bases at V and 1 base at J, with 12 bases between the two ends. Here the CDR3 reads CASSFTDRLNYGYTF. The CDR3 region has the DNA TGTGCCAGCAGTTTTACTGACAGGCTTAACTATGGCTACACCTTC.

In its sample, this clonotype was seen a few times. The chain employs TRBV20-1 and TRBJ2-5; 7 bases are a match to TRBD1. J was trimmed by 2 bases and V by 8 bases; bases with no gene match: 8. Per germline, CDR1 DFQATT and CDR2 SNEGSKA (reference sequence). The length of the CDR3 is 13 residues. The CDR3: CSSFDREQETQYF. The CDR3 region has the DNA TGCAGTTCATTCGACAGGGAACAAGAGACCCAGTACTTC.

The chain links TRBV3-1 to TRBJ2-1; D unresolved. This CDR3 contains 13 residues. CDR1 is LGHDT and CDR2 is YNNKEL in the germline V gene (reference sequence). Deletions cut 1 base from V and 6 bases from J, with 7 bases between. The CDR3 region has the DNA TGTGCCAGCAGCCAAGGAGTCTCCAATGAGCAGTTCTTC. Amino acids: CASSQGVSNEQFF.

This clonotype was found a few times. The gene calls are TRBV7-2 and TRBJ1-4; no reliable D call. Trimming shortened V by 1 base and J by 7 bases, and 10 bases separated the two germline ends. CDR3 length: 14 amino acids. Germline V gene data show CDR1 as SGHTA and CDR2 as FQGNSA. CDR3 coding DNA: TGTGCCAGCAGCTTAGGTTCGGCGGCTGAAAAACTGTTTTTT. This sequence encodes CASSLGSAAEKLFF.

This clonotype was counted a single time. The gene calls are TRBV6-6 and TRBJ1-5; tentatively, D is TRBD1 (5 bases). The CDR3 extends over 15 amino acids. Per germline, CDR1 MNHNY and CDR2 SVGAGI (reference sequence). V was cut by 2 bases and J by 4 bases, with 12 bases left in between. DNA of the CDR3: TGTGCCAGCAGTTACGCTCAGGGAACTAATCAGCCCCAGCATTTT. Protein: CASSYAQGTNQPQHF.

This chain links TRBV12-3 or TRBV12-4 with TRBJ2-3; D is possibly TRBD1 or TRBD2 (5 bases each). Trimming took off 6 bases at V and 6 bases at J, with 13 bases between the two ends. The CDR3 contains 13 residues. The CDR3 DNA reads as TGTGCCAGCAGCAGGGAGATATGGGATACGCAGTATTTT. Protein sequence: CASSREIWDTQYF.

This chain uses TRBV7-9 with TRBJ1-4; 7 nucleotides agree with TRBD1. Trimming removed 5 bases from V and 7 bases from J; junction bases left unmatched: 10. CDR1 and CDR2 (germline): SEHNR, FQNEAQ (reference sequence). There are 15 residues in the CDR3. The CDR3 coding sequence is TGTGCCAGCAGCCTAAACAGGGGAAAGGGTGAAAAACTGTTTTTT. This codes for CASSLNRGKGEKLFF.

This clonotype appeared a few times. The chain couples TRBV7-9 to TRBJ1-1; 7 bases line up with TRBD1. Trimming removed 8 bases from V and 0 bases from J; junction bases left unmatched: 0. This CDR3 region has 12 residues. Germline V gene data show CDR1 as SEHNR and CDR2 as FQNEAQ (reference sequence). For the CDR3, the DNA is TGTGCCAGCGACAGGGTGAACACTGAAGCTTTCTTT. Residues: CASDRVNTEAFF.

The CDR3 nucleotides are TGTGCCAGCAGGGAAGGTAGCGGGATGGTGCAGTACTTC. Protein product: CASREGSGMVQYF. The chain links TRBV6-4 to TRBJ2-7; 8 bases line up with TRBD2. The CDR3 is made up of 13 amino acids. Germline CDR1 is MRHNA and CDR2 is SNTAGT. The V gene end was trimmed by 6 bases and the J gene end by 9 bases; junction bases not matched to a gene: 10.

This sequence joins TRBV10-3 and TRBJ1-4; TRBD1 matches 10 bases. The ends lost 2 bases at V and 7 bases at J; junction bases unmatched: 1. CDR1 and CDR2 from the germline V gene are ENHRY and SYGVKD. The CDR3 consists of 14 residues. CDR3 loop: CAISEGTGVEKLFF. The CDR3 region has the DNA TGTGCCATCAGTGAGGGGACAGGGGTTGAAAAACTGTTTTTT.

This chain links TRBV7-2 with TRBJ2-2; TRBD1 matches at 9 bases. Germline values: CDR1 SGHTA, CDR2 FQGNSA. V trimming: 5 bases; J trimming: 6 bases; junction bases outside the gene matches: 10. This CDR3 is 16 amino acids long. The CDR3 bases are TGTGCCAGCAGCCGTTCCGGACAGGGGATTTCCGGGGAGCTGTTTTTT. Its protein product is CASSRSGQGISGELFF.

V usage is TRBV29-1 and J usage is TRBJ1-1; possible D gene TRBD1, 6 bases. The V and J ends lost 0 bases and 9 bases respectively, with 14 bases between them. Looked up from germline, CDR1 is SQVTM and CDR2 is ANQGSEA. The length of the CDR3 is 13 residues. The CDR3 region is CSVEDSGGTQAFF. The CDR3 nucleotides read TGCAGCGTTGAAGATTCCGGGGGCACCCAAGCTTTCTTT.

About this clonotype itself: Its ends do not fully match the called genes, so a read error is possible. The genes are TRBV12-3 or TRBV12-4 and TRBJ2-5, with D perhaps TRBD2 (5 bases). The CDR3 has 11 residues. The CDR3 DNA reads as TGTGTCAGCGGACGCCGAGAGACCCAGTACTTC. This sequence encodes CVSGRRETQYF.

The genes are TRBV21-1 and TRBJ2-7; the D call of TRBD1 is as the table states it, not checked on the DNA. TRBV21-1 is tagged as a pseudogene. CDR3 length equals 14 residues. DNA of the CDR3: TGTGCCAGCAGCACAGAGGGACCGACCTACGAGCAGTACTTC. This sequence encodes CASSTEGPTYEQYF.

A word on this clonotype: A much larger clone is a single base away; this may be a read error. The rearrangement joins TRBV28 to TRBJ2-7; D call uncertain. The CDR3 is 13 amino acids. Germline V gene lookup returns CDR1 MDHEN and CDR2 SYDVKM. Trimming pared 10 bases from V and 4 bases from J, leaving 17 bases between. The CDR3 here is CATAVGVGYEQYF. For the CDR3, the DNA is TGTGCCACAGCTGTGGGTGTGGGGTACGAGCAGTACTTC. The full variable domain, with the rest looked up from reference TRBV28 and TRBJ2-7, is DVKVTQSSRYLVKRTGEKVFLECVQDMDHENMFWYRQDPGLGLRLIYFSYDVKMKEKGDIPEGYSVSREKKERFSLILESASTNQTSMYLCATAVGVGYEQYFGPGTRLTVT.

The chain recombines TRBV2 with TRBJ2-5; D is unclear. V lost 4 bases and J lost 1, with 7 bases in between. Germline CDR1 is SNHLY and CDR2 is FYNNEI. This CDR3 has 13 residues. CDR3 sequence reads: CASSGFVQETQYF. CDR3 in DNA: TGTGCCAGCAGTGGATTTGTCCAAGAGACCCAGTACTTC.

CDR3 in amino acids: CASSQHYELAGRVDTQYF. The CDR3 bases are TGTGCCAGCAGCCAACATTACGAATTAGCGGGGAGGGTAGATACGCAGTATTTT. This chain connects TRBV4-2 to TRBJ2-3, with 8 positions matching TRBD2. CDR1 is LGHNA and CDR2 is YNFKEQ in the germline V gene. The CDR3 sequence is 18 residues long. V dropped 2 bases and J dropped 5; count of bases not matched to a gene: 15.

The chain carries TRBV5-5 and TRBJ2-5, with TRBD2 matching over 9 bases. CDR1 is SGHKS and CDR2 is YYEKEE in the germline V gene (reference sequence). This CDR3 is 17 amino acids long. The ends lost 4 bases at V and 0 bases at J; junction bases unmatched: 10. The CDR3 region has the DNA TGTGCCAGCAGCAGAGGGACTAGCCGCATAAACCAAGAGACCCAGTACTTC. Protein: CASSRGTSRINQETQYF.

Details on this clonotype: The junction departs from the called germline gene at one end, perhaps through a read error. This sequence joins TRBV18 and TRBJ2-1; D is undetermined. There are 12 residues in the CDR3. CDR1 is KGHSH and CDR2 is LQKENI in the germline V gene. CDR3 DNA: TGTACCAGCTCATCTACTCCCGATGAGCAGTTCTTC. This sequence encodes CTSSSTPDEQFF.

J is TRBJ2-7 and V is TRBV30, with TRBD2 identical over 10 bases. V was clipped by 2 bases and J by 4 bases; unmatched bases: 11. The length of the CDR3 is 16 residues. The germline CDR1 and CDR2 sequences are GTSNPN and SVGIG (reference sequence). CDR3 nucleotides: TGTGCCTGGAGTCGGGTGGCTAGCGGGAGTGTTTACGAGCAGTACTTC. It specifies CAWSRVASGSVYEQYF.

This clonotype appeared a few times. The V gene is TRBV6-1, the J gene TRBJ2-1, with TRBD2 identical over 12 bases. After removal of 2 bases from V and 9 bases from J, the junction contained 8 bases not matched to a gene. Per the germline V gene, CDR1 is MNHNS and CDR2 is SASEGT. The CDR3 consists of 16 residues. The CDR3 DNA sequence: TGTGCCAGCAGTGAAACACTAGCGGGAGGTCGTAGTGAGCAGTTCTTC. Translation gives CASSETLAGGRSEQFF.

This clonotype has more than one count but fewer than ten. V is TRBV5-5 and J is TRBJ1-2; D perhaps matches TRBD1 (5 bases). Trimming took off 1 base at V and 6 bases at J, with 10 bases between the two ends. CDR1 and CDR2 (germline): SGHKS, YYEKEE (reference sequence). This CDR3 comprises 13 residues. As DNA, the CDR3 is TGTGCCAGCAGCTTGTGGGGGGAGGATGGCTACACCTTC. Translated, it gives CASSLWGEDGYTF.

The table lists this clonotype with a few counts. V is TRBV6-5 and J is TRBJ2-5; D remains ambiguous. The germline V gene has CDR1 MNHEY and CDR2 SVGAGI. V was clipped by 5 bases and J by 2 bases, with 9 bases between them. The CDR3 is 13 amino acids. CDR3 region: CASSDRIQETQYF. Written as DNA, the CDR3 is TGTGCCAGCAGTGATCGGATTCAAGAGACCCAGTACTTC.

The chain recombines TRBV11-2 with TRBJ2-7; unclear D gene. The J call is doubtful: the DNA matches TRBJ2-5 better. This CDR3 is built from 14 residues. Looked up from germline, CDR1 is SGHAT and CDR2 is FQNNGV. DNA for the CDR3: TGTGCCAGCAGTAGTCCTAGGTGGGGAGAGACCCAGTACTTC. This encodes CASSSPRWGETQYF.

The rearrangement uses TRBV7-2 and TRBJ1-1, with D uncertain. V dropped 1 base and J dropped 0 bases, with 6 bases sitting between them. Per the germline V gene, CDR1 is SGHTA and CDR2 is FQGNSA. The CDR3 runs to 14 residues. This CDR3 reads CASSLVPLNTEAFF. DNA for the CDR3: TGTGCCAGCAGCTTAGTTCCTCTGAACACTGAAGCTTTCTTT. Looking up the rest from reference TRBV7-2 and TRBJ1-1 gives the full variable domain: GAGVSQSPSNKVTEKGKDVELRCDPISGHTALYWYRQSLGQGLEFLIYFQGNSAPDKSGLPSDRFSAERTGGSVSTLTIQRTQQEDSAVYLCASSLVPLNTEAFFGQGTRLTVV.

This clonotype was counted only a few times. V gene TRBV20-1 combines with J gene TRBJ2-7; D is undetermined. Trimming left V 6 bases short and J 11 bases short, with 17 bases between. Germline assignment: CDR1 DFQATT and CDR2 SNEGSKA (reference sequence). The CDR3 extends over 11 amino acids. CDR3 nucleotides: TGCAGTGCCCCCGGACGGATGGCGGAGTACTTC. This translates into CSAPGRMAEYF.

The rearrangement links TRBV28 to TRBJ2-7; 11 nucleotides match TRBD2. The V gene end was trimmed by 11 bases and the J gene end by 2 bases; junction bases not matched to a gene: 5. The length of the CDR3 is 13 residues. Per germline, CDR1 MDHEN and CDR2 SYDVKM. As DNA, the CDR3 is TGTGCCGGCGGGACTAGCGGAACCTACGAGCAGTACTTC. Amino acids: CAGGTSGTYEQYF. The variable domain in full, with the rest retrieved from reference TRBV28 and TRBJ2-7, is DVKVTQSSRYLVKRTGEKVFLECVQDMDHENMFWYRQDPGLGLRLIYFSYDVKMKEKGDIPEGYSVSREKKERFSLILESASTNQTSMYLCAGGTSGTYEQYFGPGTRLTVT.

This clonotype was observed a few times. The CDR3 DNA sequence: TGTGCCAGCAGTGCTTTGGGGAGCTCAGATACGCAGTATTTT. It translates to CASSALGSSDTQYF. The chain joins TRBV25-1 to TRBJ2-3; possibly TRBD2 for D (5 bases). Germline assignment: CDR1 MGHDK and CDR2 SYGVNS. The CDR3 consists of 14 residues. Trimming stripped 4 bases from V and 4 bases from J, with 12 bases between.

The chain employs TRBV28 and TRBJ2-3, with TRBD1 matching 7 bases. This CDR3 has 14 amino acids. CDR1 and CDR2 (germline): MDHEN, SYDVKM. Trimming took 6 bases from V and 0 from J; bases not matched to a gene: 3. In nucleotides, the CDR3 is TGTGCCAGCAGCGACAGGGCTAGCACAGATACGCAGTATTTT. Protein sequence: CASSDRASTDTQYF.

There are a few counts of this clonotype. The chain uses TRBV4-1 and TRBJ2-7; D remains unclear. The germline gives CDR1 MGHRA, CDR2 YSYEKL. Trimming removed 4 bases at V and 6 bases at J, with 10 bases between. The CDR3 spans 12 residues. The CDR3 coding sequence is TGCGCCAGCAGCCTCCCATCGGGCGAGCAGTACTTC. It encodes CASSLPSGEQYF.

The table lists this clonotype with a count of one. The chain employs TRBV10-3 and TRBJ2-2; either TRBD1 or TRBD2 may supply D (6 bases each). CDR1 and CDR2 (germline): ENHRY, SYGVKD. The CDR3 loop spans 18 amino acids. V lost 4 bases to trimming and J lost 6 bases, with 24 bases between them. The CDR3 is CAISGQGSGAIVPGELFF. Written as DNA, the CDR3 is TGTGCCATCAGTGGGCAGGGGTCGGGAGCGATCGTCCCCGGGGAGCTGTTTTTT.